This TCR beta chain was found in a study of T cells in Graves' hyperthyroidism and ophthalmopathy. Template material for amplifying TCR beta CDR3 regions consisted of RNA transcripts. HTBI primers were employed in a first-round RT-PCR of the TCR CDR3. MiXCR was run by TCRdb on the multiplex PCR reads, yielding one entry per CDR3 protein. The sample records about 410,000 distinct CDR3 sequences, roughly 15% being singletons. Diagnoses rested on clinical symptoms, serum thyroxine and TRAb, thyroid ultrasound and orbital computed tomography. Approximately 10 ml of fresh peripheral blood supplied the PBMCs. Deletions cut 1 base from V and 1 base from J, with 7 bases between. Looked up from germline, CDR1 is DFQATT and CDR2 is SNEGSKA (reference sequence). This CDR3 comprises 13 residues. Study-level results: Blood also showed most of the thyroid clonotypes that were expanded above 0.001.

This clonotype came up many times. The antigen is unknown. The chain employs TRBV20-1 and TRBJ1-1; D gene unclear. This sequence was found in a man in his late teens or twenties with Graves' ophthalmopathy. Sequenced input: blood. The CDR3 sequence: CSARASWNTEAFF. The CDR3 DNA reads as TGCAGTGCTAGAGCCAGCTGGAACACTGAAGCTTTCTTT.